The 8 T cell receptor beta chains below all came from one sample that was sequenced in a study of T-cell reconstitution after alpha-beta-depleted transplantation in children. It was with unique molecular identifiers that the TCRbeta library was prepared. TCRdb used MiXCR to reprocess the PCR reads, holding one entry per CDR3 protein. Among some 100,000 distinct CDR3 sequences listed, under 25% were seen once. Source: PBMCs, taken before TCRalphabeta/CD19-depleted stem cell transplant. These receptors were obtained from a boy between 2 and 15 years old with acute lymphoblastic leukemia, due to receive a stem cell transplant.

This clonotype came up a few times. The J gene is TRBJ2-1, the V gene TRBV3-1; the match to TRBD1 covers 10 bases. The CDR3 contains 16 residues. The ends lost 1 base at V and 0 bases at J; junction bases unmatched: 0. Germline loops: CDR1 LGHDT, CDR2 YNNKEL (reference sequence). CDR3 coding DNA: TGTGCCAGCAGCCAAGGGACAGGGGGCTCCTACAATGAGCAGTTCTTC. Protein product: CASSQGTGGSYNEQFF.

V and J are TRBV27 and TRBJ1-5; D is unclear. In germline, CDR1 is MNHEY, CDR2 SMNVEV (reference sequence). This CDR3 has 14 amino acids. V lost 8 bases to trimming and J lost 7 bases, with 18 bases between them. The chain's CDR3 is CASSSLRGIQPQHF. As DNA, the CDR3 is TGTGCCAGCTCTAGCCTGCGGGGTATCCAGCCCCAGCATTTT.

This clonotype was recorded a few times. V gene TRBV20-1 combines with J gene TRBJ2-3; possible D gene TRBD2, 5 bases. Trimming took off 1 base at V and 4 bases at J, with 15 bases between the two ends. The CDR3 runs to 15 residues. Per the germline V gene, CDR1 is DFQATT and CDR2 is SNEGSKA (reference sequence). The CDR3 DNA is TGCAGTGCTAGAGCGAAGCGGAGTTCATCAGATACGCAGTATTTT. Its translation: CSARAKRSSSDTQYF.

This clonotype was seen more than once but under ten times. The CDR3: CASSPMGDTQYF. CDR3 DNA: TGTGCCAGCAGCCCCATGGGGGATACGCAGTATTTT. The V gene is TRBV7-9, the J gene TRBJ2-3, with D hard to call. The length of the CDR3 is 12 residues. Germline V gene sequence: CDR1 SEHNR, CDR2 FQNEAQ (reference sequence). V was clipped by 5 bases and J by 6 bases, with 9 bases between them. Using reference TRBV7-9 and TRBJ2-3 for the parts outside the CDR3, the full variable domain is DTGVSQNPRHKITKRGQNVTFRCDPISEHNRLYWYRQTLGQGPEFLTYFQNEAQLEKSRLLSDRFSAERPKGSFSTLEIQRTEQGDSAMYLCASSPMGDTQYFGPGTRLTVL.

The chain combines TRBV12-3 or TRBV12-4 with TRBJ1-1, with unresolved D. The CDR3 covers 17 residues. V dropped 2 bases and J dropped 0 bases, with 16 bases sitting between them. CDR3 sequence reads: CASSLTFSWGMNTEAFF. CDR3 in DNA: TGTGCCAGCAGTTTAACTTTTTCTTGGGGTATGAACACTGAAGCTTTCTTT.

This clonotype appeared a few times. The V gene is TRBV7-9, the J gene TRBJ2-7, with a tentative D call TRBD1 (6 bases). The CDR3 runs to 13 residues. The germline V gene has CDR1 SEHNR and CDR2 FQNEAQ (reference sequence). V lost 5 bases and J lost 6, with 14 bases in between. The CDR3 DNA sequence: TGTGCCAGCAGCAATCGACAGGTCCTCGAGCAGTACTTC. Encoded protein: CASSNRQVLEQYF.

This chain joins TRBV12-3 or TRBV12-4 and TRBJ1-5, with 12 bases lining up with TRBD1. The CDR3 has 14 residues. V was clipped by 5 bases and J by 9 bases; unmatched bases: 5. In nucleotides, the CDR3 is TGTGCCAGCAGTGGGACAGGGGGCGGCGGGCCCCAGCATTTT. It translates to CASSGTGGGGPQHF.

The chain uses TRBV9 and TRBJ2-5; D possibly corresponds to TRBD1 (6 bases). Deletions cut 7 bases from V and 3 bases from J, with 16 bases between. CDR1 and CDR2 from the germline V gene are SGDLS and YYNGEE. The CDR3 totals 14 residues. As DNA, the CDR3 is TGTGCCAGCCGGATTGACAGGCCGAAAGAGACCCAGTACTTC. Translating it yields CASRIDRPKETQYF. The full variable domain, its missing parts supplied by reference TRBV9 and TRBJ2-5, is DSGVTQTPKHLITATGQRVTLRCSPRSGDLSVYWYQQSLDQGLQFLIQYYNGEERAKGNILERFSAQQFPDLHSELNLSSLELGDSALYFCASRIDRPKETQYFGPGTRLLVL.